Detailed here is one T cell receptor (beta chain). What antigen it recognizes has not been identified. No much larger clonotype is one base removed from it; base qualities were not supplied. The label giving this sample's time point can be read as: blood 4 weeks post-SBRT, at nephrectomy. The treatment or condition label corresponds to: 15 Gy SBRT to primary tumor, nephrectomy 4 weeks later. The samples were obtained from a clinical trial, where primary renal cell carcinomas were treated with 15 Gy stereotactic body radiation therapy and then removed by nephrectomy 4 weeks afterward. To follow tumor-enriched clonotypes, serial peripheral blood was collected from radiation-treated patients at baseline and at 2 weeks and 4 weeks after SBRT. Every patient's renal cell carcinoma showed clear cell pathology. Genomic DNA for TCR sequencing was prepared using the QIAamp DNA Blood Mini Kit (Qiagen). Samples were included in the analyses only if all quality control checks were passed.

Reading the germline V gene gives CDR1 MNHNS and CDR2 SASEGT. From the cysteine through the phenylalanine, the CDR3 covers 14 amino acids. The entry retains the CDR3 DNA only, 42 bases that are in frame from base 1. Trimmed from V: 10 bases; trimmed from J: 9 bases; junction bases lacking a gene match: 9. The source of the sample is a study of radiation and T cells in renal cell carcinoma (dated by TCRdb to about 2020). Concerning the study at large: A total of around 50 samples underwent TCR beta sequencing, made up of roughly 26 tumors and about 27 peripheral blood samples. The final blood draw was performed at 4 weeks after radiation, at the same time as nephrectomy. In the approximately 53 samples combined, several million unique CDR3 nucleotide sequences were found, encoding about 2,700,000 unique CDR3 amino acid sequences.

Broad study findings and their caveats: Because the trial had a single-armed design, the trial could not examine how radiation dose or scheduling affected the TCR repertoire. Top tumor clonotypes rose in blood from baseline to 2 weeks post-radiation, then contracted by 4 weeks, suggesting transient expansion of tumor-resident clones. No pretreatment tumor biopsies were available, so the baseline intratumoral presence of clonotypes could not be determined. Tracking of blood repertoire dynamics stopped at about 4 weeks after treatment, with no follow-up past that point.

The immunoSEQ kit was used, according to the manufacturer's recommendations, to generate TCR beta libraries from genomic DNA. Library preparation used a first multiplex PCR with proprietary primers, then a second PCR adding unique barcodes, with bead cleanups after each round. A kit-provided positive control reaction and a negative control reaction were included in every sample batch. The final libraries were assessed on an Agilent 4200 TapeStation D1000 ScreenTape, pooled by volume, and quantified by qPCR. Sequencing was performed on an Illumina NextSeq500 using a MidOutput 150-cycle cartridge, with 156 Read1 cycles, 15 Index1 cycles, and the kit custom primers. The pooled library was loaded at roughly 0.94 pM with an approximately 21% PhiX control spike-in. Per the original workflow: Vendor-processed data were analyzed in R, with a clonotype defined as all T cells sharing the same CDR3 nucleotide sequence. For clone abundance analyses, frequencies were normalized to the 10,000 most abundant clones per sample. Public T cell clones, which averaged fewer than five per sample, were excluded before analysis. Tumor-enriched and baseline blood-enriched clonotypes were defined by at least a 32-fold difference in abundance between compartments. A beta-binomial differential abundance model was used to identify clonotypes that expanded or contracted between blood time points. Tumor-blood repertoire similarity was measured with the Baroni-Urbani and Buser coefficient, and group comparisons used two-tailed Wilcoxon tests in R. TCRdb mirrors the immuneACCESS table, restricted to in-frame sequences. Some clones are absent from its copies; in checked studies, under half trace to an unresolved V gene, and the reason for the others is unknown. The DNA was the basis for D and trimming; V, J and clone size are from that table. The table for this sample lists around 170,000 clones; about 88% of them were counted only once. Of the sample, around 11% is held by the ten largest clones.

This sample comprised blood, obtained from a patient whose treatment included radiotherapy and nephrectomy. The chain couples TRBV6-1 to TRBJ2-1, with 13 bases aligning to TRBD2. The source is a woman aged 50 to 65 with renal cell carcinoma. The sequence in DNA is TGTGCCACCCCACTAGCGGGGGGGGCTTCTGAGCAGTTCTTC. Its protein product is CATPLAGGASEQFF.